This T cell receptor beta chain is drawn from a study of cytotoxic CD8 clonotypes in ibrutinib-treated CLL. CDR1 and CDR2 from the germline V gene are MDHEN and SYDVKM. The CDR3 has 16 residues. V lost 8 bases, J lost 7 bases, and 15 bases stayed unmatched. This clone was seen repeatedly, ten times or more. TCRdb's table, derived via immunoSEQ multiplex PCR, lists solely in-frame clones and lacks some. The sample lists 50,000 to 65,000 clones, approximately 54% seen once, with approximately 15% in the top ten. The sequence came from a human donor with chronic lymphocytic leukemia. The chain has TRBV28 and TRBJ2-1, with 9 bases matching TRBD2. The sequences come from PBMCs, collected after 12 months of ibrutinib treatment. The CDR3 region is CASRRVAGVTGNEQFF. The DNA of the CDR3 is TGTGCCAGCCGGAGAGTAGCGGGAGTAACGGGAAATGAGCAGTTCTTC.